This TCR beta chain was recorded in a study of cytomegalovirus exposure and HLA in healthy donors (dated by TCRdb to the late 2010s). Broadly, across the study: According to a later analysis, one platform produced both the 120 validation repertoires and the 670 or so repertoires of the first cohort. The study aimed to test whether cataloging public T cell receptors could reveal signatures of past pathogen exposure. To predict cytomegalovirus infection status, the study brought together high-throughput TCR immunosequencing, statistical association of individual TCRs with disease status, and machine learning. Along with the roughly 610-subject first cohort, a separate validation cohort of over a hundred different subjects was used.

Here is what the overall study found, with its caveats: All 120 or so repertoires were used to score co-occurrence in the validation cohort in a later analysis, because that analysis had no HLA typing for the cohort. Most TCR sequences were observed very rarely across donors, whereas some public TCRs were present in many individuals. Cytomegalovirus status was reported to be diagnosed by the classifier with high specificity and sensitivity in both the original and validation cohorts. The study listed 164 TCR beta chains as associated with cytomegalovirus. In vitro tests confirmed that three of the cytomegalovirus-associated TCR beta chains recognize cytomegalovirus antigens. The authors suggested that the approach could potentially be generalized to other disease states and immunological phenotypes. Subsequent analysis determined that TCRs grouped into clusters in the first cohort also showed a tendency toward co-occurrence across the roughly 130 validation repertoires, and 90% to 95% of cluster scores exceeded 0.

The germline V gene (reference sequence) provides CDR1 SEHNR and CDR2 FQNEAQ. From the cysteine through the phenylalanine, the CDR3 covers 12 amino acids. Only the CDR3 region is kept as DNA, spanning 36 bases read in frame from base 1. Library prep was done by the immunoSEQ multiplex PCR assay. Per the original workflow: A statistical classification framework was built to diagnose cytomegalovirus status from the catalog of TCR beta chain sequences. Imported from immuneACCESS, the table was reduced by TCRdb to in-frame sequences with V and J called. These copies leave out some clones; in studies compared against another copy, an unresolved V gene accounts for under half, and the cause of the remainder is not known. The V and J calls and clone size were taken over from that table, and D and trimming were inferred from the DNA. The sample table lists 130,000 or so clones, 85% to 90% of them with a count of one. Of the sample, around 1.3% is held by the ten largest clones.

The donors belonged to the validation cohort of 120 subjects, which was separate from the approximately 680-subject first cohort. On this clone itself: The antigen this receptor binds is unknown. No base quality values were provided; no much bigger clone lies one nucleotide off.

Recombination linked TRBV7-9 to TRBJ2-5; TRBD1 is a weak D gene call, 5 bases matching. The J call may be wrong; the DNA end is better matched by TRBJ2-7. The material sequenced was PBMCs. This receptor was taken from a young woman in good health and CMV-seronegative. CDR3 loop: CASGASSYEQYF. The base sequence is TGTGCCAGCGGGGCAAGCTCCTACGAGCAGTACTTC.